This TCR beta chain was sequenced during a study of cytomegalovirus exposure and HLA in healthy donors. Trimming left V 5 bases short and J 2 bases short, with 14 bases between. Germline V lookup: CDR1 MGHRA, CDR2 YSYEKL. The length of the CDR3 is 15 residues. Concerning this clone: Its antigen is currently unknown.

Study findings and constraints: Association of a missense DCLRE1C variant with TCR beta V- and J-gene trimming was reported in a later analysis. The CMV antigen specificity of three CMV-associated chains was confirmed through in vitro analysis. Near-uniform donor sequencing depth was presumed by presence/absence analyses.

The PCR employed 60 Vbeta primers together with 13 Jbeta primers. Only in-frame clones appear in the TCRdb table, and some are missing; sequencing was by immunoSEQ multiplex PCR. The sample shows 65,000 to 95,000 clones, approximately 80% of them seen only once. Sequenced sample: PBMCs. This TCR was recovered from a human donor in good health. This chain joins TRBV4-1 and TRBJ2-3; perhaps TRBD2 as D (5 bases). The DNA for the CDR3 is TGCGCCAGCAGCGGAGGACCGGACTTCACAGATACGCAGTATTTT. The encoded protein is CASSGGPDFTDTQYF.